A selection of T cell receptor beta chains follows, all from one sample in a study of molecular identifiers for immune sequencing clone quantification. TCRdb fed the PCR reads into MiXCR, producing one record per CDR3 protein. Of 550,000 to 750,000 distinct CDR3 sequences listed, roughly 21% were seen once; the top ten hold around 0.86%. Sequencing used naive CD8+ T cells from blood, with Jurkat cell RNA spiked in. Every receptor here comes from a human donor in good health. Some libraries in this study had Jurkat cell RNA spiked in. Each CDR3 is given with its conserved first and last residue. The D gene is left open where the match is weak. Size tells how often a clone was seen (once, few, many) or the class of an expanded clone, and some rows leave it out.

many	TRBV20-1	.	TRBJ2-7	TGCAGTGCTTATCGTGATTCCTACGAGCAGTACTTC	CSAYRDSYEQYF
many	TRBV7-9	.	TRBJ2-3	TGTGCCAGCAGCGCACTAGTTCTCACAAGCACAGATACGCAGTATTTT	CASSALVLTSTDTQYF
many	TRBV7-6	.	TRBJ2-2	TGTGCCAGCAGCTTAGAAGGCGGGGAGCTGTTTTTT	CASSLEGGELFF
many	TRBV6-2/TRBV6-3	.	TRBJ2-1	TGTGCCAGCAGGGACGACCTCTTAAATGAGCAGTTCTTC	CASRDDLLNEQFF
.	TRBV4-2	TRBD1	TRBJ2-2	TGTGCCAGCAGCCAGGGACAGGCGTCAACCGGGGAGCTGTTTTTT	CASSQGQASTGELFF
many	TRBV6-5	TRBD1	TRBJ2-7	TGTGCCAGCAGTTCTTGGACAGGGGTTTCCTACGAGCAGTACTTC	CASSSWTGVSYEQYF
many	TRBV6-6	.	TRBJ2-7	TGTGCCAGCAGCAGGGTGGGTGCGGACTACGAGCAGTACTTC	CASSRVGADYEQYF
few	TRBV7-9	.	TRBJ1-2	TGTGCCAGCAGCTTAGCGAGATCTAACTATGGCTACACCTTC	CASSLARSNYGYTF
.	TRBV11-2	.	TRBJ1-1	TGTGCCAGTAGCAGGCCGAGCACTGAAGCTTTCTTT	CASSRPSTEAFF
.	TRBV20-1	TRBD2	TRBJ2-6	TGCAGTGCTAGAGATATGGCGGGGGGTTACTCTGGGGCCAACGTCCTGACTTTC	CSARDMAGGYSGANVLTF
many	TRBV7-6	.	TRBJ2-2	TGTGCCAGCAGCTTAGGGGAGAGCACCGGGGAGCTGTTTTTT	CASSLGESTGELFF
many	TRBV29-1	.	TRBJ2-1	TGCAGCGTTGTACCAGCGGCCCCCTACAATGAGCAGTTCTTC	CSVVPAAPYNEQFF
many	TRBV2	.	TRBJ2-7	TGTGCCAGCAGCGGAGCGGGCGGCTACGAGCAGTACTTC	CASSGAGGYEQYF
many	TRBV7-9	.	TRBJ2-1	TGTGCCAGCAGCGTAGATTACAATGAGCAGTTCTTC	CASSVDYNEQFF
.	TRBV19	.	TRBJ2-7	TGTGCCAGTAGCCCAGGGTTTGTCCGCTACGAGCAGTACTTC	CASSPGFVRYEQYF
many	TRBV4-1	TRBD2	TRBJ2-7	TGCGCCAGCAGCCAAGGGGGGGGGTCCGGCTACGAGCAGTACTTC	CASSQGGGSGYEQYF
many	TRBV2	TRBD2	TRBJ2-3	TGTGCCAGCTCCCTACTTCTGGGGCTAGCGGCAGATACGCAGTATTTT	CASSLLLGLAADTQYF
.	TRBV6-5	.	TRBJ2-1	TGTGCCAGCAGTTACTCCCTGGTTGGGCGGAGTGAGCGGTTCTTC	CASSYSLVGRSERFF
.	TRBV5-1	TRBD2	TRBJ2-7	TGCGCCAGCAGGGTTGGGCAGCGGGGGGACCTGTCCAACGAGTACTTC	CASRVGQRGDLSNEYF
many	TRBV7-9	.	TRBJ1-5	TGTGCCAGCAGCTCGACCGTGGGGATGATTCAGCCCCAGCATTTT	CASSSTVGMIQPQHF
many	TRBV24-1	.	TRBJ2-3	TGTGCCACCAGTGATTTCACCGTGGGGTCGGATACGCAGTATTTT	CATSDFTVGSDTQYF
many	TRBV29-1	.	TRBJ2-1	TGCAGCGTTGGACAGGTCTCCTACAATGAGCAGTTCTTC	CSVGQVSYNEQFF
many	TRBV11-2	TRBD1	TRBJ1-1	TGTGCCAGCATCAGACACAGGGGCCCCTACACTGAAGCTTTCTTT	CASIRHRGPYTEAFF
many	TRBV5-4	.	TRBJ2-1	TGTGCCAGCAGCTTGGAAGTTCAGGGGTTGGTTGAGCAGTTCTTC	CASSLEVQGLVEQFF
many	TRBV9	.	TRBJ2-5	TGTGCCAGCAGCGCCAAGTATCAAGAGACCCAGTACTTC	CASSAKYQETQYF
many	TRBV5-4	TRBD1	TRBJ2-2	TGTGCCAGCAGCACCCGGGACAGGGGTGTGAACACCGGGGAGCTGTTTTTT	CASSTRDRGVNTGELFF
.	TRBV14	.	TRBJ2-7	TGTGCCAGCAGCCATGTGACCCCCTACGAGCAGTACTTC	CASSHVTPYEQYF